This is a list of T cell receptor beta chains from one sample in a study of OX40 agonist ivuxolimab in advanced cancers. The protocol was immunoSEQ multiplex PCR, while the TCRdb copy is restricted to in-frame clones and leaves out a portion. The sample lists almost 35,000 clones, 80% to 85% seen once, with over 1.2% in the top ten. The sequences come from CD4+ or CD8+ T cells sorted from blood, collected in a trial of the OX40 agonist ivuxolimab. These receptors were obtained from an adult with an advanced solid tumor such as melanoma, head and neck, liver or kidney cancer. Each CDR3 is given without its conserved first and last residue. Not all rows give a size; the values are once, few, many and, for expanded clones, a class.

v_call	clone_size	j_call	cdr3_aa
TRBV4-1	-	TRBJ1-2	ASSLVDPYDGYT
TRBV7-2	few	TRBJ2-2	ASSISGGAVGELF
TRBV28	-	TRBJ1-6	ASSSLGQGGHSPLH
TRBV5-6	-	TRBJ1-1	ASSFGPRGTEAF
TRBV30	few	TRBJ1-2	AWRARPEGSST
TRBV4-2	-	TRBJ1-1	ASSPALGSVGTEAF
TRBV15	-	TRBJ1-3	ATSRAFSGNTIY
TRBV6-1	-	TRBJ1-6	ASSELGLSNSPLH
TRBV4-2	-	TRBJ2-7	ASSSTGGRDEQY
TRBV7-2	-	TRBJ1-2	ASSLASRVGYT